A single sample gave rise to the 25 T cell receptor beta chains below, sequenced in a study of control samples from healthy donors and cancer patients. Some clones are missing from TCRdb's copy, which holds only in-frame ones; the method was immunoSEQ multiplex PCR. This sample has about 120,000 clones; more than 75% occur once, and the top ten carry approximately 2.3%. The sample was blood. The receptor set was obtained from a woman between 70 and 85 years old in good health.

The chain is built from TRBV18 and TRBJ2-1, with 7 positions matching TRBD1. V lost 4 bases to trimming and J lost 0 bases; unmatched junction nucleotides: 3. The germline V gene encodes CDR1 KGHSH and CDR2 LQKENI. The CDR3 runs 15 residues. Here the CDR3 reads CASSLTGDSYNEQFF. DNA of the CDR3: TGTGCCAGCTCACTTACAGGGGACTCCTACAATGAGCAGTTCTTC.

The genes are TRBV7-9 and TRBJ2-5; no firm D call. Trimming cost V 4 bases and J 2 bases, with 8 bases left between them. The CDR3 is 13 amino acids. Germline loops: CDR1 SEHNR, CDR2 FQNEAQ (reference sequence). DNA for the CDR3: TGTGCCAGCAGCTCCTTTCGGCAAGAGACCCAGTACTTC. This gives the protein CASSSFRQETQYF.

This CDR3 reads CASGNSRVQETQYF. The CDR3 nucleotides are TGTGCCAGCGGCAATTCGAGAGTCCAAGAGACCCAGTACTTC. This chain uses TRBV7-9 with TRBJ2-5, with D hard to call. Trimming pared 8 bases from V and 1 base from J, leaving 14 bases between. The CDR3 covers 14 residues. CDR1 SEHNR and CDR2 FQNEAQ come from the germline V gene (reference sequence).

CDR3 nucleotides: TGTGCCAGCAGCCCGAATGACAGGGGCCGCGTGGGAAACACCATATATTTT. This codes for CASSPNDRGRVGNTIYF. The V and J genes are TRBV14 and TRBJ1-3; 8 bases align to TRBD1. From germline, CDR1 is SGHDN and CDR2 FVKESK. This CDR3 has 17 residues. Trimming took 4 bases from V and 4 from J; bases not matched to a gene: 12.

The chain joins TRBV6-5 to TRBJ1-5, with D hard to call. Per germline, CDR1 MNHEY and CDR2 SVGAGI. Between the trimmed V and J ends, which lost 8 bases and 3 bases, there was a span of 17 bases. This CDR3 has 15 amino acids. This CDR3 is CASDQNQEFNQPQHF. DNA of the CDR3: TGTGCCAGCGATCAAAACCAGGAATTCAATCAGCCCCAGCATTTT.

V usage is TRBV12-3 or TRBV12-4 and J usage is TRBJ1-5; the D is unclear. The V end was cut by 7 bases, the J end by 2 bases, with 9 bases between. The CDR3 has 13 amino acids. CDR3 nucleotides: TGTGCCAGCACCCTATTCGGCAATCAGCCCCAGCATTTT. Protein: CASTLFGNQPQHF.

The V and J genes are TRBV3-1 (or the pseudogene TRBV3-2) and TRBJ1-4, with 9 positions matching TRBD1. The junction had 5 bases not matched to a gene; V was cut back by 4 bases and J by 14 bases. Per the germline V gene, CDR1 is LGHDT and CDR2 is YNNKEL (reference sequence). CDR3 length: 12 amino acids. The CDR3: CASSPGTGWLFF. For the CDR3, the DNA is TGTGCCAGCAGCCCTGGGACAGGGTGGCTGTTTTTT.

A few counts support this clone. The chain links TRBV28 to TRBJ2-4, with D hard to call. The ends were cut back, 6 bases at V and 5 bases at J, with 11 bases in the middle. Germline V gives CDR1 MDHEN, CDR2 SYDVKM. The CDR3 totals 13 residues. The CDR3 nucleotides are TGTGCCAGCAGCAGAGGACCAGAAAACATTCAGTACTTC. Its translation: CASSRGPENIQYF. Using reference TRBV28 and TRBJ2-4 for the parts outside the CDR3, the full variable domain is DVKVTQSSRYLVKRTGEKVFLECVQDMDHENMFWYRQDPGLGLRLIYFSYDVKMKEKGDIPEGYSVSREKKERFSLILESASTNQTSMYLCASSRGPENIQYFGAGTRLSVL.

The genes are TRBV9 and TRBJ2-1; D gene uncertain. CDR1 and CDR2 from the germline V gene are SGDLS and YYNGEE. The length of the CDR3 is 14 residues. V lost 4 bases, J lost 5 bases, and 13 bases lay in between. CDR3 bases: TGTGCCAGCAGCTTTCAGGACGGAAACAATGAGCAGTTCTTC. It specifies CASSFQDGNNEQFF.

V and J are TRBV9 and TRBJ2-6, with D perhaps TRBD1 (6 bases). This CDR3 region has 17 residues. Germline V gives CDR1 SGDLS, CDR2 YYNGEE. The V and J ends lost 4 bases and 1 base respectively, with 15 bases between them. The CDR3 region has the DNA TGTGCCAGCAGCCCGCCCCAGGGACATTCTGGGGCCAACGTCCTGACTTTC. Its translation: CASSPPQGHSGANVLTF.

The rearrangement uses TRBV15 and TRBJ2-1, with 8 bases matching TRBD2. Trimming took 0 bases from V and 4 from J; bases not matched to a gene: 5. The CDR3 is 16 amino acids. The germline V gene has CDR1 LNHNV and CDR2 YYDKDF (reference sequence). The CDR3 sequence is CATSRDLSGGYNEQFF. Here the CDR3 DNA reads TGTGCCACCAGCAGAGATCTCAGCGGGGGTTACAATGAGCAGTTCTTC. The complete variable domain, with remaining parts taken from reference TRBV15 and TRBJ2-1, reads DAMVIQNPRYQVTQFGKPVTLSCSQTLNHNVMYWYQQKSSQAPKLLFHYYDKDFNNEADTPDNFQSRRPNTSFCFLDIRSPGLGDTAMYLCATSRDLSGGYNEQFFGPGTRLTVL.

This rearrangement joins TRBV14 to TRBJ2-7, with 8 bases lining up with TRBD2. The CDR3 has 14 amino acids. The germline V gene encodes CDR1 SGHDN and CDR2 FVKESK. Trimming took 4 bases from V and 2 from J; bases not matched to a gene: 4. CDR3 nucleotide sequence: TGTGCCAGCAGCCCAGCGGGGGAGACCTACGAGCAGTACTTC. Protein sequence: CASSPAGETYEQYF.

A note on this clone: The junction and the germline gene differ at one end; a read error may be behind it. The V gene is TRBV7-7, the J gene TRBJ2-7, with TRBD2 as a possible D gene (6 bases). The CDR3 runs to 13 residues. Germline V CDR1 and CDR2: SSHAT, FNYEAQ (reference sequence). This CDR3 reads CASSRGNPYEQYF. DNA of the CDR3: TGTGCTAGCAGCCGCGGGAATCCCTACGAGCAGTACTTC.

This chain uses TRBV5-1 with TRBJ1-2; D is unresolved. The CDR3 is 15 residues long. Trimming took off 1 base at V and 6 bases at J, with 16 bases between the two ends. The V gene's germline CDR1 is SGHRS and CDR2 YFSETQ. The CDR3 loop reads CASSLWGGDGNGYTF. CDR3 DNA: TGCGCCAGCAGCTTGTGGGGTGGAGATGGTAATGGCTACACCTTC.

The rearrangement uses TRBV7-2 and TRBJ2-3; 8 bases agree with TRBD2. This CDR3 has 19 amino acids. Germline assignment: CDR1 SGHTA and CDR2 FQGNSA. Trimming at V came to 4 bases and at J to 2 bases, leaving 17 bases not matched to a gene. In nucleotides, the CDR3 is TGTGCCAGCAGCTACCCCAGGGGTAGCGGGGAGTTCATCACAGATACGCAGTATTTT. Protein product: CASSYPRGSGEFITDTQYF.

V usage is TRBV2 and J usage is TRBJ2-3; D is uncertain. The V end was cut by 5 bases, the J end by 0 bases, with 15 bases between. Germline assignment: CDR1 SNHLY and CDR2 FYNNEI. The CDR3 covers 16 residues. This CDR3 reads CASSSSRTFSTDTQYF. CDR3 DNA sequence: TGTGCCAGCAGTTCCTCTCGGACGTTCAGCACAGATACGCAGTATTTT.

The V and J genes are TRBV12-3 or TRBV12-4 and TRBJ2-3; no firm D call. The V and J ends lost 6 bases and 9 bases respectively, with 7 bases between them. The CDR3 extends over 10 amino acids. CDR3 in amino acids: CASRGGTQYF. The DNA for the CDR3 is TGTGCCAGCAGGGGTGGGACGCAGTATTTT.

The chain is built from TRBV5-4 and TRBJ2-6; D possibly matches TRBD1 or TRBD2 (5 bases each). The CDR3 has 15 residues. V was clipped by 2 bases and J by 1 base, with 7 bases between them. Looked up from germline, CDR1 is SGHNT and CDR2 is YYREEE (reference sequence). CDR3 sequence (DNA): TGTGCCAGCAGCTTTGAGGGGTCTGGGGCCAACGTCCTGACTTTC. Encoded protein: CASSFEGSGANVLTF. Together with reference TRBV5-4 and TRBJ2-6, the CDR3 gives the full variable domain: ETGVTQSPTHLIKTRGQQVTLRCSSQSGHNTVSWYQQALGQGPQFIFQYYREEENGRGNFPPRFSGLQFPNYSSELNVNALELDDSALYLCASSFEGSGANVLTFGAGSRLTVL.

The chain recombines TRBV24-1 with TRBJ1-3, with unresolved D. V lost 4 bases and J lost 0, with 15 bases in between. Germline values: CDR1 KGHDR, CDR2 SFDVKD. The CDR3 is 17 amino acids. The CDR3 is CATSEEHGQRSGNTIYF. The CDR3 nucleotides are TGTGCCACCAGTGAGGAGCACGGCCAACGCTCTGGAAACACCATATATTTT.

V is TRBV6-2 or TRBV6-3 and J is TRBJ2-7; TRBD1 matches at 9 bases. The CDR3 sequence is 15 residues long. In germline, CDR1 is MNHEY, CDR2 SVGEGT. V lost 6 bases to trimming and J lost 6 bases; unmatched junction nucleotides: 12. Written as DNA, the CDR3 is TGTGCCAGCAGCTGGAGCACAGGGGGCTTCCGCGAGCAGTACTTC. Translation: CASSWSTGGFREQYF.

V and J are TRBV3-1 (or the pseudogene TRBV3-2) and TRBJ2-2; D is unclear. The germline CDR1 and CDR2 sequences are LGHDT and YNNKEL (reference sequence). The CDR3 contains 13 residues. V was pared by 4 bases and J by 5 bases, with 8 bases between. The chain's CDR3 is CASSPQSTGELFF. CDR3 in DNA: TGTGCCAGCAGCCCTCAGTCGACCGGGGAGCTGTTTTTT.

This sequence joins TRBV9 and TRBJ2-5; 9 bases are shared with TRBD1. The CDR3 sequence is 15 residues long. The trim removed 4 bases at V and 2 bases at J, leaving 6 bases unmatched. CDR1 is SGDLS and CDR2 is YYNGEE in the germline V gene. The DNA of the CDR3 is TGTGCCAGCAGCCCAGGGACAGGGAAACAAGAGACCCAGTACTTC. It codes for CASSPGTGKQETQYF.

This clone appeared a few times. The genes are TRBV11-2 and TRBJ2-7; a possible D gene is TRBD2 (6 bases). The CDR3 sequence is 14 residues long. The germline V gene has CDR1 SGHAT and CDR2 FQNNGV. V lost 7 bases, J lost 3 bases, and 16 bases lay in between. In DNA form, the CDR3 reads TGTGCCAGCACCCTCGGGAGATTCGGCTACGAGCAGTACTTC. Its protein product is CASTLGRFGYEQYF.

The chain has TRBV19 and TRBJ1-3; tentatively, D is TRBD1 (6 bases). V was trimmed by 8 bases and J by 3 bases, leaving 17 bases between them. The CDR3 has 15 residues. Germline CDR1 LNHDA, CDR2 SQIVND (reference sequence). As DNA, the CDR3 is TGTGCCAGTGGCTGGGGGGGGCTAGGTGGAAACACCATATATTTT. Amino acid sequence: CASGWGGLGGNTIYF. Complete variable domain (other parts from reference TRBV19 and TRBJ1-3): DGGITQSPKYLFRKEGQNVTLSCEQNLNHDAMYWYRQDPGQGLRLIYYSQIVNDFQKGDIAEGYSVSREKKESFPLTVTSAQKNPTAFYLCASGWGGLGGNTIYFGEGSWLTVV.

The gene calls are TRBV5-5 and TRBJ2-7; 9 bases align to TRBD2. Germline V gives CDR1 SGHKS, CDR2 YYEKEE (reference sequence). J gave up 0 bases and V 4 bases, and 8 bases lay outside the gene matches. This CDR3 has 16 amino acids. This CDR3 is CASSPSGGSGSYEQYF. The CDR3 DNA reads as TGTGCCAGCAGCCCGAGCGGGGGGTCGGGCTCCTACGAGCAGTACTTC.